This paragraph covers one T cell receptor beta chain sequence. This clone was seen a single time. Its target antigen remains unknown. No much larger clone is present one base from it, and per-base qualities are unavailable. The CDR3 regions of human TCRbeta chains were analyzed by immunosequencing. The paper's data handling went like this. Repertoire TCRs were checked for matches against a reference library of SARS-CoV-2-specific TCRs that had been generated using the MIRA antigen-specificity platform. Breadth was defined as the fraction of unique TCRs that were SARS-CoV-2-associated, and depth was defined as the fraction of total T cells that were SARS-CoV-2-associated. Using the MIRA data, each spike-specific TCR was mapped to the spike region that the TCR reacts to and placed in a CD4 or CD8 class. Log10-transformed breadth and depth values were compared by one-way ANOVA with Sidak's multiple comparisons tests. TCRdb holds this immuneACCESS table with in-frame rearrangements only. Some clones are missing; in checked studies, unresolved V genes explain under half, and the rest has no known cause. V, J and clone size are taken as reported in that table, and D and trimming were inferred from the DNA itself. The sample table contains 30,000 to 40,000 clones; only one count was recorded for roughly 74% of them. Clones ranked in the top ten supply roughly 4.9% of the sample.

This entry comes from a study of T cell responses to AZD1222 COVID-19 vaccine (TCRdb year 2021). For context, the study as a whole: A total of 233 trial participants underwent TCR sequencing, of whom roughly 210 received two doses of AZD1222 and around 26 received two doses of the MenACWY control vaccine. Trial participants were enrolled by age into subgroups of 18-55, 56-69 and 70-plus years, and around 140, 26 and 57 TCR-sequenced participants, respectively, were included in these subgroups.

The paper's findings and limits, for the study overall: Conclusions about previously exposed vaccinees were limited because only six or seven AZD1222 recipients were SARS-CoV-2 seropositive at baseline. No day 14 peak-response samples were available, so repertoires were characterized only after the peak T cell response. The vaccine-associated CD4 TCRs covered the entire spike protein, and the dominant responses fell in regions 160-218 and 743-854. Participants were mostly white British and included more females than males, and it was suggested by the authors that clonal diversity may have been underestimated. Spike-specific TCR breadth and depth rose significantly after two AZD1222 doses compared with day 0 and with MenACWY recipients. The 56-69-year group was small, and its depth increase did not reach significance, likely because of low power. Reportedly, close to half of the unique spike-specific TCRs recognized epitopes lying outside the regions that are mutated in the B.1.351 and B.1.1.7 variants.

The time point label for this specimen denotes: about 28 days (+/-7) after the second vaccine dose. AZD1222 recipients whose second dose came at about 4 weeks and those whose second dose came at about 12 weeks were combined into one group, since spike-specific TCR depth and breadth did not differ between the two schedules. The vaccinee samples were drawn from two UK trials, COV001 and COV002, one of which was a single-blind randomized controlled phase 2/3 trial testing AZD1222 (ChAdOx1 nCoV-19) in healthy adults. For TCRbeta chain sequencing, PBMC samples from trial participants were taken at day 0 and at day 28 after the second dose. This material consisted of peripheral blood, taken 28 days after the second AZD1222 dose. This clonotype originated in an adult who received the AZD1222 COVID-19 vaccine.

The base sequence is TGTGCCAGCAGCTTTGAAACAGGGATGAACACTGAAGCTTTCTTT. Its amino acids are CASSFETGMNTEAFF. The rearrangement joined TRBV7-2 to TRBJ1-1; D gene: possibly TRBD1, on 6 matching bases. The CDR3 goes from the cysteine to the phenylalanine over 15 residues. The kept DNA is CDR3 alone, 45 bases in frame from the first base. Between the V and J ends, shortened by 3 bases and 0 bases respectively, the junction contains 11 bases. Sequences SGHTA (CDR1) and FQGNSA (CDR2) are obtained from the germline V gene.